The 30 T cell receptor beta chains below were found in one sample sequenced in a study of Graves' ophthalmopathy and Graves' hyperthyroidism. Transcripts of RNA were the source for amplifying TCR beta CDR3 regions. Second-round multiplex PCR came after first-round RT-PCR with HTBI primers. TCRdb analysed the multiplex PCR reads with MiXCR anew, one entry per CDR3 protein. The sample includes around 660,000 distinct CDR3 sequences, 35% to 50% seen only once; the top ten take 3% to 3.5%. The sequenced sample consisted of peripheral blood. The source of these receptors is an adult man with Graves' ophthalmopathy.

This clonotype was seen repeatedly, ten times or more. The rearrangement joins TRBV24-1 to TRBJ2-7; 10 nucleotides line up with TRBD1. Germline loops: CDR1 KGHDR, CDR2 SFDVKD. The CDR3 sequence is 17 residues long. V was clipped by 3 bases and J by 5 bases; unmatched bases: 12. The CDR3 loop reads CATSDSTTGGGLDEQYF. The CDR3 nucleotides read TGTGCCACCAGTGATAGTACGACAGGGGGCGGCTTAGACGAGCAGTACTTC.

This chain uses TRBV11-3 with TRBJ2-5; 8 positions match TRBD2. This CDR3 contains 18 residues. Germline-derived CDR1 and CDR2 are SGHNT and YENEEA. V was pared by 1 base and J by 6 bases, with 16 bases of the junction left unmatched. The CDR3: CASSLVGKRGGLAQTQYF. Here the CDR3 DNA reads TGTGCCAGCAGCTTAGTTGGGAAACGGGGGGGCCTAGCTCAGACCCAGTACTTC.

This clonotype has at least ten counts. This sequence joins TRBV7-3 and TRBJ2-2, with 7 nucleotides matching TRBD1. V lost 7 bases, J lost 5 bases, and 7 bases stayed unmatched. CDR1 is SGHTA and CDR2 is FQGTGA in the germline V gene. CDR3 size: 14 residues. The CDR3 loop reads CASKGDSWTGELFF. CDR3 nucleotides: TGTGCCAGCAAAGGGGACAGCTGGACCGGGGAGCTGTTTTTT.

The chain carries TRBV11-1 and TRBJ2-5, with D possibly being TRBD1 (6 bases). V lost 0 bases and J 4 bases, leaving 21 bases between the germline ends. CDR3 length: 18 residues. The germline V gene has CDR1 SGHAT and CDR2 FQDESV (reference sequence). The CDR3 DNA follows: TGTGCCAGCAGCTTAGCCCCTTCGGGTCTAGGGGGACGAGAGACCCAGTACTTC. It encodes CASSLAPSGLGGRETQYF.

This chain joins TRBV5-1 and TRBJ2-7, with 11 bases identical to TRBD2. Germline CDR1 and CDR2: SGHRS and YFSETQ. The CDR3 has 17 residues. V dropped 1 base and J dropped 0; count of bases not matched to a gene: 6. The CDR3 DNA follows: TGCGCCAGCAGCTTGACTAGCGGGGGTGCTAGCTCCTACGAGCAGTACTTC. Its protein is CASSLTSGGASSYEQYF.

This clonotype has ten or more counts. The chain combines TRBV29-1 with TRBJ1-1; D might be TRBD1 (6 bases). Trimming took off 6 bases at V and 1 base at J, with 15 bases between the two ends. CDR1 is SQVTM, CDR2 ANQGSEA, per germline. CDR3 length: 14 residues. CDR3 sequence reads: CSVAYRVKNTEAFF. CDR3 sequence (DNA): TGCAGCGTCGCATACAGGGTCAAGAACACTGAAGCTTTCTTT.

The CDR3 is CASSPQRTSGYEQYF. The CDR3 nucleotides read TGCGCCAGCAGCCCACAGAGGACTAGCGGTTACGAGCAGTACTTC. J is TRBJ2-7 and V is TRBV4-1; TRBD2 matches at 10 bases. Germline lookup yields CDR1 MGHRA and CDR2 YSYEKL. This CDR3 contains 15 residues. V trimming: 4 bases; J trimming: 4 bases; junction bases outside the gene matches: 7.

This clonotype appeared a few times. The genes are TRBV4-1 and TRBJ2-5, with 10 bases fitting TRBD2. V was pared by 1 base and J by 2 bases, with 13 bases of the junction left unmatched. The germline gives CDR1 MGHRA, CDR2 YSYEKL. CDR3 size: 19 residues. The CDR3 loop is CASSQVGLAGEEAQETQYF. The CDR3 nucleotides are TGCGCCAGCAGCCAAGTGGGGCTAGCGGGGGAGGAAGCTCAAGAGACCCAGTACTTC.

This clonotype was seen at least ten times. CDR3 nucleotide sequence: TGCAGCGTTGGACAGGGAGGGCAAGAGACCCAGTACTTC. Protein: CSVGQGGQETQYF. This chain uses TRBV29-1 with TRBJ2-5; D possibly matches TRBD1 or TRBD2 (7 bases each). The CDR3 spans 13 residues. Germline lookup yields CDR1 SQVTM and CDR2 ANQGSEA. V lost 4 bases and J 2 bases, leaving 11 bases between the germline ends.

There are many counts of this clonotype. The chain has TRBV2 and TRBJ1-4; D call uncertain. CDR1 and CDR2 (germline): SNHLY, FYNNEI. This CDR3 contains 10 residues. Between the trimmed V and J ends, which lost 8 bases and 6 bases, there was a span of 4 bases. CDR3 in amino acids: CASRDEKLFF. CDR3 bases: TGTGCCAGCCGGGATGAAAAACTGTTTTTT.

The chain has TRBV13 and TRBJ2-6; a weak D match, TRBD2 (6 bases). This CDR3 spans 18 amino acids. The germline gives CDR1 PRHDT, CDR2 FYEKMQ (reference sequence). V gave up 1 base and J gave up 1 base, with 14 bases separating them. The CDR3 region has the DNA TGTGCCAGCAGCTTAGCCCAGGACTATTCATCTGGGGCCAACGTCCTGACTTTC. Translated: CASSLAQDYSSGANVLTF.

The chain has TRBV9 and TRBJ1-4; D not certain. The CDR3 spans 15 residues. Per the germline V gene, CDR1 is SGDLS and CDR2 is YYNGEE. V lost 0 bases, J lost 0 bases, and 6 bases lay in between. The CDR3 DNA sequence: TGTGCCAGCAGCGTAGGACGGTCAACTAATGAAAAACTGTTTTTT. Translated: CASSVGRSTNEKLFF.

V is TRBV20-1 and J is TRBJ2-7; a weak D match, TRBD2 (6 bases). From germline, CDR1 is DFQATT and CDR2 SNEGSKA (reference sequence). With 4 bases removed from V and 0 bases from J, the gap between germline ends came to 19 bases. CDR3 length equals 16 residues. CDR3 in DNA: TGCAGTGCTAAAGCCTCGGTTAGCGGAGACTCCTACGAGCAGTACTTC. This gives the protein CSAKASVSGDSYEQYF.

As concerns this clonotype: This may be a read error, as it is one base from a much larger clone. V is TRBV12-3 or TRBV12-4 and J is TRBJ1-4, with no clear D. The CDR3 extends over 13 amino acids. V was cut by 11 bases and J by 0 bases, with 10 bases left in between. The CDR3 bases are TGTGCCGGCCAAAGATCAACTAATGAAAAACTGTTTTTT. Its protein product is CAGQRSTNEKLFF.

The chain combines TRBV6-6 with TRBJ2-2; TRBD2 matches 9 bases. Losses at the gene ends were 10 bases for V and 4 bases for J; bases not matched to a gene: 10. Germline CDR1 MNHNY, CDR2 SVGAGI (reference sequence). This CDR3 contains 15 residues. The CDR3 DNA reads TGTGCCATACGTAGCGGGGGCGGAGGCACCGGGGAGCTGTTTTTT. It encodes CAIRSGGGGTGELFF.

The sample holds a few counts of this clonotype. This may stem from a read error, because a much larger clone lies one nucleotide away. The rearrangement joins TRBV10-3 to TRBJ2-5; 8 positions match TRBD1. CDR3 length equals 13 residues. The V gene's germline CDR1 is ENHRY and CDR2 SYGVKD. The ends lost 9 bases at V and 7 bases at J; junction bases unmatched: 10. The CDR3 nucleotides are TGTGCCATACAGGGGGGTACCCACGCGACCCAGTACTTC. This codes for CAIQGGTHATQYF.

The chain uses TRBV12-3 or TRBV12-4 and TRBJ1-2; the D gene is possibly TRBD1 (5 bases). The V end lost 7 bases, the J end lost 1 base, and 19 bases lay between the germline ends. This CDR3 contains 16 residues. CDR3 sequence reads: CASTGSSGRHNYGYTF. DNA of the CDR3: TGTGCCAGCACGGGCTCGTCGGGGCGACATAACTATGGCTACACCTTC.

The chain couples TRBV10-2 to TRBJ1-2, with TRBD1 matching 9 bases. From germline, CDR1 is WSHSY and CDR2 SAAADI. Trimming at V came to 6 bases and at J to 8 bases, leaving 7 bases not matched to a gene. The CDR3 extends over 13 amino acids. The CDR3 nucleotides read TGCGCCAGCAGGAGGGACAGGGAGTACGGCTACACCTTC. It specifies CASRRDREYGYTF.

This clonotype was seen more than once but under ten times. V and J are TRBV5-6 and TRBJ1-6; no clear D. Looked up from germline, CDR1 is SGHDT and CDR2 is YYEEEE. CDR3 length equals 16 residues. V shed 1 base and J shed 9 bases, with 17 bases lying between them. In DNA form, the CDR3 reads TGTGCCAGCAGCTTGAGAAGGCGGATTTCTCCTTCACCCCTCCACTTT. Translated, it gives CASSLRRRISPSPLHF.

This clonotype is a singleton in its sample. V usage is TRBV7-9 and J usage is TRBJ1-5; unclear D gene. CDR1 is SEHNR, CDR2 FQNEAQ, per germline (reference sequence). CDR3 length: 9 amino acids. Trimming removed 2 bases at V and 11 bases at J, with 1 base between. This chain's CDR3 is CASSLSQHF. The CDR3 nucleotides read TGTGCCAGCAGCTTATCCCAGCATTTT.

This clonotype has a count of ten or more. The CDR3 here is CSARDRTKWPYEQYF. CDR3 sequence (DNA): TGCAGTGCTAGAGATCGAACGAAGTGGCCCTACGAGCAGTACTTC. The chain employs TRBV20-1 and TRBJ2-7; no clear D gene. The CDR3 consists of 15 residues. V was trimmed by 0 bases and J by 2 bases, leaving 14 bases between them. Germline V gene sequence: CDR1 DFQATT, CDR2 SNEGSKA (reference sequence).

This chain joins TRBV2 and TRBJ1-1, with TRBD1 matching 8 bases. There are 14 residues in the CDR3. In germline, CDR1 is SNHLY, CDR2 FYNNEI. After removal of 5 bases from V and 6 bases from J, the junction contained 8 bases not matched to a gene. CDR3 loop: CASSSDRGRPEAFF. The CDR3 DNA reads TGTGCCAGCAGTTCCGACAGGGGCAGGCCTGAAGCTTTCTTT. Based on the CDR3 plus reference TRBV2 and TRBJ1-1, the full variable domain is EPEVTQTPSHQVTQMGQEVILRCVPISNHLYFYWYRQILGQKVEFLVSFYNNEISEKSEIFDDQFSVERPDGSNFTLKIRSTKLEDSAMYFCASSSDRGRPEAFFGQGTRLTVV.

V and J are TRBV10-3 and TRBJ2-7, with no clear D. This CDR3 region has 13 residues. Trimming took off 5 bases at V and 2 bases at J, with 10 bases between the two ends. Germline V lookup: CDR1 ENHRY, CDR2 SYGVKD. CDR3 region: CAISLGGTYEQYF. The CDR3 bases are TGTGCCATCAGTTTAGGCGGAACCTACGAGCAGTACTTC.

Points on this clonotype: A much bigger clone sits one base away, suggesting this may be a read error. The chain combines TRBV7-2 with TRBJ1-3; D gene unclear. The CDR3 is made up of 15 amino acids. Deletions cut 2 bases from V and 0 bases from J, with 8 bases between. Looked up from germline, CDR1 is SGHTA and CDR2 is FQGNSA. CDR3 in DNA: TGTGCCAGCAGCTTACGGATCCTCTCTGGAAACACCATATATTTT. Translated: CASSLRILSGNTIYF.

This clonotype came up many times. The chain employs TRBV24-1 and TRBJ2-2, with 8 bases identical to TRBD1. This CDR3 has 15 amino acids. V dropped 0 bases and J dropped 7; count of bases not matched to a gene: 3. Germline V lookup: CDR1 KGHDR, CDR2 SFDVKD. The CDR3: CATSDLPGTGGELFF. As DNA, the CDR3 is TGTGCCACCAGTGATTTGCCAGGGACAGGCGGGGAGCTGTTTTTT.

This clonotype was detected only a few times. The genes are TRBV7-6 and TRBJ1-2; the match to TRBD1 covers 9 bases. The length of the CDR3 is 20 residues. Trimming at V came to 1 base and at J to 0 bases, leaving 15 bases not matched to a gene. From germline, CDR1 is SGHVS and CDR2 FNYEAQ. As DNA, the CDR3 is TGTGCCAGCAGCTTAGGGACAGGGGTCCCAACGCAGCAGCCTAACTATGGCTACACCTTC. The encoded protein is CASSLGTGVPTQQPNYGYTF.

The V call is TRBV4-1, the J call TRBJ1-5; D ambiguous. The V and J ends lost 0 bases and 5 bases respectively, with 8 bases between them. Germline V gene data show CDR1 as MGHRA and CDR2 as YSYEKL. The CDR3 length is 14 residues. The CDR3 sequence is CASSQDEGDQPQHF. Here the CDR3 DNA reads TGCGCCAGCAGCCAAGATGAAGGTGATCAGCCCCAGCATTTT.

In regard to this clonotype: A much bigger clone sits one base away, suggesting this may be a read error. V and J are TRBV7-3 and TRBJ2-7, with 9 bases identical to TRBD1. V lost 5 bases and J lost 5; bases outside the gene matches: 13. Germline CDR1 SGHTA, CDR2 FQGTGA. This CDR3 has 16 residues. CDR3 nucleotide sequence: TGTGCCAGCAGCCTAGGCAATACAGGGGGCAGGGACGAGCAGTACTTC. As protein: CASSLGNTGGRDEQYF.

In its sample, this clonotype was seen a few times. The J gene is TRBJ1-5, the V gene TRBV6-2 or TRBV6-3; D may be TRBD1 (5 bases). Trimming shortened V by 7 bases and J by 1 base, and 20 bases separated the two germline ends. Germline CDR1 reads MNHEY; CDR2 reads SVGEGT. The length of the CDR3 is 17 residues. The CDR3 sequence: CASTQQVRGPSNQPQHF. The DNA for the CDR3 is TGTGCCAGCACTCAACAGGTCCGGGGCCCCAGCAATCAGCCCCAGCATTTT.

CDR3 loop: CATSERAGYGYTF. The CDR3 coding sequence is TGTGCCACCAGTGAGCGGGCGGGCTATGGCTACACCTTC. This chain uses TRBV24-1 with TRBJ1-2; D is ambiguous. The ends were cut back, 4 bases at V and 4 bases at J, with 9 bases in the middle. Germline loops: CDR1 KGHDR, CDR2 SFDVKD. The CDR3 is 13 amino acids.